This passage covers 25 T cell receptor beta chains from one sample sequenced in a study of cytomegalovirus exposure and HLA in healthy donors. The primer mix had 60 Vbeta and 13 Jbeta primers. The data were produced by immunoSEQ multiplex PCR, yet TCRdb's version contains in-frame clones alone and is incomplete. The sample carries 130,000 to 150,000 clones, over 65% recorded once. The sample taken for sequencing was PBMCs. Every receptor here comes from a man aged 35 to 55 in good health and CMV-seropositive.

V gene TRBV10-1 combines with J gene TRBJ2-7; 10 positions agree with TRBD2. The CDR3 loop spans 15 amino acids. V trimming: 4 bases; J trimming: 2 bases; junction bases outside the gene matches: 5. The V gene's germline CDR1 is WNHNN and CDR2 SYGVQD (reference sequence). The CDR3 sequence is CASSATGTSAYEQYF. The CDR3 DNA follows: TGCGCCAGCAGTGCCACCGGGACTAGCGCCTACGAGCAGTACTTC.

This chain uses TRBV7-8 with TRBJ2-7, with TRBD1 identical over 7 bases. V dropped 3 bases and J dropped 3; count of bases not matched to a gene: 14. The V gene's germline CDR1 is SGHVS and CDR2 FQNEAQ. CDR3 length equals 17 residues. CDR3 region: CASSFPPGDSNLYEQYF. DNA of the CDR3: TGTGCCAGCAGCTTTCCTCCCGGGGACAGCAACCTCTACGAGCAGTACTTC.

Turning to this clone: Its ends do not fully match the called genes, so a read error is possible. This rearrangement joins TRBV7-9 to TRBJ1-2; TRBD1 matches 7 bases. Per germline, CDR1 SEHNR and CDR2 FQNEAQ (reference sequence). The CDR3 is 16 amino acids. CDR3 sequence reads: CSSSLQGGKGSYGYTF. CDR3 sequence (DNA): TGTTCCAGCAGCCTCCAGGGGGGAAAAGGATCCTATGGCTACACCTTC.

The chain is built from TRBV5-1 and TRBJ1-3, with TRBD1 matching over 10 bases. Germline trimming cut 4 bases from V and 2 bases from J; bases unmatched to any gene: 3. The CDR3 is made up of 15 amino acids. Germline assignment: CDR1 SGHRS and CDR2 YFSETQ. The CDR3 protein is CASSLGQGAGNTIYF. The CDR3, as DNA: TGCGCCAGCAGCCTCGGACAGGGGGCTGGAAACACCATATATTTT.

This rearrangement joins TRBV18 to TRBJ1-1, with D unclear. This CDR3 has 15 amino acids. V lost 3 bases and J lost 1, with 12 bases in between. Germline V gene data show CDR1 as KGHSH and CDR2 as LQKENI. The CDR3 protein is CASSPPGWGNTEAFF. The CDR3 DNA follows: TGTGCCAGCTCACCTCCGGGATGGGGGAACACTGAAGCTTTCTTT.

The V gene is TRBV28, the J gene TRBJ2-5; tentative D call: TRBD1 (6 bases). The CDR3 covers 13 residues. Germline V gene data show CDR1 as MDHEN and CDR2 as SYDVKM. The ends were cut back, 2 bases at V and 3 bases at J, with 7 bases in the middle. In DNA, the CDR3 is TGTGCCAGCAGTTTAGGGGGCAAAGAGACCCAGTACTTC. Translated: CASSLGGKETQYF.

This chain joins TRBV14 and TRBJ1-1; the match to TRBD1 covers 10 bases. CDR1 and CDR2 from the germline V gene are SGHDN and FVKESK. V lost 7 bases to trimming and J lost 7 bases; unmatched junction nucleotides: 6. CDR3 size: 13 residues. The DNA of the CDR3 is TGTGCCAGCATGACAGGGGGCTGGGGTGAAGCTTTCTTT. This gives the protein CASMTGGWGEAFF.

The rearrangement links TRBV18 to TRBJ2-7, with a possible D match to TRBD1 (5 bases). Trimming removed 6 bases from V and 0 bases from J, with 9 bases in between. The CDR3 length is 13 residues. Germline values: CDR1 KGHSH, CDR2 LQKENI. This CDR3 reads CASSPDSSYEQYF. DNA for the CDR3: TGTGCCAGCTCCCCTGACAGCTCCTACGAGCAGTACTTC.

This clone has more than one count but fewer than ten. The V call is TRBV30, the J call TRBJ2-1; D perhaps matches TRBD2 (5 bases). Trimming took 4 bases from V and 0 from J, leaving 16 bases between them. This CDR3 comprises 16 residues. Germline V CDR1 and CDR2: GTSNPN, SVGIG (reference sequence). The CDR3 bases are TGTGCCTGGACGGTACGGGGTCTCAGCTCCTACAATGAGCAGTTCTTC. Amino acids: CAWTVRGLSSYNEQFF. The full variable domain, its missing parts supplied by reference TRBV30 and TRBJ2-1, is SQTIHQWPATLVQPVGSPLSLECTVEGTSNPNLYWYRQAAGRGLQLLFYSVGIGQISSEVPQNLSASRPQDRQFILSSKKLLLSDSGFYLCAWTVRGLSSYNEQFFGPGTRLTVL.

CDR3 region: CASSLFPRQGPTGYEQYF. CDR3 DNA: TGCGCCAGCAGCTTGTTTCCCCGACAGGGCCCTACGGGGTACGAGCAGTACTTC. This rearrangement joins TRBV5-1 to TRBJ2-7; 7 bases are shared with TRBD1. The V gene end was trimmed by 1 base and the J gene end by 4 bases; junction bases not matched to a gene: 17. CDR1 and CDR2 (germline): SGHRS, YFSETQ. The CDR3 has 18 residues.

This clone was counted a single time. The chain employs TRBV5-1 and TRBJ1-1; tentative D call: TRBD1 (6 bases). In germline, CDR1 is SGHRS, CDR2 YFSETQ. The CDR3 has 15 amino acids. Trimming removed 7 bases at V and 0 bases at J, with 16 bases between. The CDR3 DNA follows: TGCGCCAGCCATCCAGGGACAATTATGAACACTGAAGCTTTCTTT. This codes for CASHPGTIMNTEAFF.

The genes are TRBV13 and TRBJ2-1, with TRBD2 identical over 8 bases. Germline loops: CDR1 PRHDT, CDR2 FYEKMQ (reference sequence). The CDR3 totals 18 residues. With 4 bases clipped from V and 4 bases from J, the junction kept 15 bases outside the gene matches. The DNA of the CDR3 is TGTGCCAGCAGCTGGGCAGCGGGAGTGGGTGGTCGGTACAATGAGCAGTTCTTC. It encodes CASSWAAGVGGRYNEQFF.

V is TRBV19 and J is TRBJ2-4, with 7 bases that match TRBD1. The CDR3 is made up of 19 amino acids. Per germline, CDR1 LNHDA and CDR2 SQIVND (reference sequence). V gave up 5 bases and J gave up 0 bases; unmatched junction bases: 16. CDR3 DNA: TGTGCCAGTAGTGAGACAGGGTCGAGTGTTATTGGAGCCAAAAACATTCAGTACTTC. Its protein is CASSETGSSVIGAKNIQYF.

There are a few counts of this clone. The gene calls are TRBV28 and TRBJ2-5; TRBD1 is a possible D gene (6 bases). The germline V gene encodes CDR1 MDHEN and CDR2 SYDVKM. The CDR3 has 13 amino acids. Trimming removed 6 bases at V and 5 bases at J, with 13 bases between. DNA for the CDR3: TGTGCCAGCAGCCACAGGGTCAGGGAGACCCAGTACTTC. Translated: CASSHRVRETQYF.

The chain uses TRBV4-1 and TRBJ2-5, with 8 positions matching TRBD1. With 1 base clipped from V and 4 bases from J, the junction kept 8 bases outside the gene matches. The CDR3 contains 16 residues. Germline CDR1 and CDR2: MGHRA and YSYEKL. CDR3 coding DNA: TGCGCCAGCAGCCAAGTGGGGCAGGGGGCAGGAGAGACCCAGTACTTC. This codes for CASSQVGQGAGETQYF.

The CDR3 DNA sequence: TGTGCCATCAGTGTATCAGGGCGGTCCTACGAGCAGTACTTC. Translation gives CAISVSGRSYEQYF. The chain employs TRBV10-3 and TRBJ2-7, with a possible D match to TRBD1 (5 bases). This CDR3 comprises 14 residues. V was trimmed by 4 bases and J by 1 base, leaving 11 bases between them. CDR1 and CDR2 from the germline V gene are ENHRY and SYGVKD.

The genes are TRBV5-5 and TRBJ2-5, with D perhaps TRBD2 (6 bases). Trimming took 3 bases from V and 2 from J, leaving 11 bases between them. CDR3 length: 14 residues. Germline loops: CDR1 SGHKS, CDR2 YYEKEE (reference sequence). The CDR3 DNA sequence: TGTGCCAGCAGCTGGGGGACTGAACAAGAGACCCAGTACTTC. Protein: CASSWGTEQETQYF.

V gene TRBV20-1 combines with J gene TRBJ2-4; D gene uncertain. From germline, CDR1 is DFQATT and CDR2 SNEGSKA (reference sequence). V was clipped by 8 bases and J by 0 bases, with 5 bases between them. CDR3 length: 11 amino acids. CDR3 bases: TGCAGTTTTATAGCCAAAAACATTCAGTACTTC. Its protein is CSFIAKNIQYF.

This sequence joins TRBV5-1 and TRBJ2-7; no clear D. V was trimmed by 0 bases and J by 2 bases, leaving 21 bases between them. The CDR3 has 18 amino acids. Germline V gene data show CDR1 as SGHRS and CDR2 as YFSETQ. The CDR3 DNA sequence: TGCGCCAGCAGCTTGGCCGTTGTACTGGGCCAGATCCCCTACGAGCAGTACTTC. Protein: CASSLAVVLGQIPYEQYF.

The genes are TRBV5-4 and TRBJ2-5; 8 nucleotides line up with TRBD2. Germline trimming cut 0 bases from V and 2 bases from J; bases unmatched to any gene: 3. From germline, CDR1 is SGHNT and CDR2 YYREEE (reference sequence). This CDR3 contains 15 residues. CDR3 sequence: CASSLGLARQETQYF. CDR3 sequence (DNA): TGTGCCAGCAGCTTGGGACTAGCGAGACAAGAGACCCAGTACTTC.

The chain has TRBV10-2 and TRBJ1-5; D possibly corresponds to TRBD1 (6 bases). CDR1 and CDR2 from the germline V gene are WSHSY and SAAADI. Deletions cut 3 bases from V and 0 bases from J, with 9 bases between. This CDR3 contains 15 residues. CDR3 loop: CASSEGGSSNQPQHF. CDR3 nucleotide sequence: TGCGCCAGCAGTGAAGGGGGATCTAGCAATCAGCCCCAGCATTTT.

This chain connects TRBV27 to TRBJ2-3; D is ambiguous. This CDR3 has 15 amino acids. V lost 4 bases to trimming and J lost 2 bases, with 13 bases between them. Germline V gene data show CDR1 as MNHEY and CDR2 as SMNVEV (reference sequence). The CDR3 protein is CASSSLELFTDTQYF. The DNA of the CDR3 is TGTGCCAGCAGTTCGTTAGAACTCTTCACAGATACGCAGTATTTT.

The rearrangement links TRBV21-1 to TRBJ1-2; the listed D gene, TRBD1, was not tested against the DNA. TRBV21-1 is marked as a pseudogene. The CDR3 is made up of 13 amino acids. DNA of the CDR3: TGTGCCAGCAGAGGGGTGAGGCCAGATGGCTACACCTTC. Protein: CASRGVRPDGYTF.

V usage is TRBV13 and J usage is TRBJ2-5, with D unclear. Trimming cost V 1 base and J 1 base, with 7 bases left between them. Looked up from germline, CDR1 is PRHDT and CDR2 is FYEKMQ (reference sequence). The CDR3 is 14 residues long. The CDR3 sequence is CASSLVWAQETQYF. CDR3 DNA sequence: TGTGCCAGCAGCTTAGTTTGGGCCCAAGAGACCCAGTACTTC.

This clone was detected once. The chain couples TRBV10-1 to TRBJ2-7; 12 bases are shared with TRBD1. The CDR3 is 16 amino acids. The germline gives CDR1 WNHNN, CDR2 SYGVQD (reference sequence). V lost 1 base to trimming and J lost 5 bases; unmatched junction nucleotides: 6. The CDR3 DNA reads as TGCGCCAGCAGTGAGTTCCCCGGGACAGGGGGCAACGAGCAGTACTTC. Encoded protein: CASSEFPGTGGNEQYF.